These 12 T cell receptor beta chains originate from one sample sequenced in a study of shared clonotypes between healthy human individuals. Produced via immunoSEQ multiplex PCR; TCRdb's table is partial and in-frame only. The sample has around 2,000,000 clones, 85% to 95% seen once. The material sequenced was naive CD4+ T cells sorted from blood. Subset meaning: CD45RA+ positively selected. These receptors originate from a man aged 18 to 29 in good health.

This chain uses TRBV11-2 with TRBJ2-7; D tentatively reads TRBD1 or TRBD2 (5 bases each). Trimming took 5 bases from V and 3 from J, leaving 14 bases between them. The CDR3 consists of 14 residues. Per germline, CDR1 SGHAT and CDR2 FQNNGV. The CDR3 loop reads CASSLSTGRYEQYF. The DNA of the CDR3 is TGTGCCAGCAGCCTATCGACGGGGCGCTACGAGCAGTACTTC.

This clone was observed once. The rearrangement uses TRBV28 and TRBJ2-5, with a possible D match to TRBD1 (6 bases). Germline CDR1 is MDHEN and CDR2 is SYDVKM. Trimming stripped 8 bases from V and 5 bases from J, with 12 bases between. The CDR3 extends over 12 amino acids. In nucleotides, the CDR3 is TGTGCCAGCGTACAGGGATCGGAGACCCAGTACTTC. Translating gives CASVQGSETQYF.

The CDR3 nucleotides read TGTGCCATCAGTGAAACGCGGGAGCGGGAGACCCAGTACTTC. Its protein product is CAISETRERETQYF. The chain employs TRBV10-3 and TRBJ2-5, with TRBD2 matching 7 bases. Germline V lookup: CDR1 ENHRY, CDR2 SYGVKD. There are 14 residues in the CDR3. The V segment lost 3 bases and the J segment 5 bases; nucleotides outside the gene matches: 6.

V gene TRBV19 combines with J gene TRBJ2-7; the match to TRBD1 covers 9 bases. The CDR3 runs to 13 residues. Trimming took 8 bases from V and 7 from J; bases not matched to a gene: 9. Germline V lookup: CDR1 LNHDA, CDR2 SQIVND (reference sequence). The CDR3 DNA follows: TGTGCCAGTGCTTCCGGGACAGGGTGGGAGCAGTACTTC. Protein sequence: CASASGTGWEQYF.

In the case of this clone: At one of its ends the junction is not consistent with the germline gene, which may arise from a read error. The J gene is TRBJ2-5, the V gene TRBV9, with D tentatively TRBD1 (6 bases). Germline lookup yields CDR1 SGDLS and CDR2 YYNGEE. The length of the CDR3 is 15 residues. Here the CDR3 DNA reads TGTGCCAGCACCGTAACAGGGATGAATGGGGAGACCCAGTACTTC. This gives the protein CASTVTGMNGETQYF.

The V and J genes are TRBV7-6 and TRBJ2-3; 7 bases match TRBD2. Germline CDR1 SGHVS, CDR2 FNYEAQ. This CDR3 region has 16 residues. V lost 2 bases, J lost 4 bases, and 9 bases stayed unmatched. The CDR3 DNA reads as TGTGCCAGCAGCTTAAGCGGGGAGACCTGGGCAGATACGCAGTATTTT. Amino acids: CASSLSGETWADTQYF.

V is TRBV27 and J is TRBJ1-2; D call uncertain. The CDR3 is 12 amino acids. From germline, CDR1 is MNHEY and CDR2 SMNVEV (reference sequence). Deletions cut 5 bases from V and 2 bases from J, with 6 bases between. In DNA, the CDR3 is TGTGCCAGCAGTCCCAAGAACTATGGCTACACCTTC. It encodes CASSPKNYGYTF.

Worth noting for this clone: Other nucleotide sequences in the sample specify the same CDR3. The V call is TRBV30, the J call TRBJ1-3; possibly TRBD1 for D (5 bases). CDR1 and CDR2 (germline): GTSNPN, SVGIG (reference sequence). This CDR3 comprises 13 residues. Trimming took 2 bases from V and 4 from J, leaving 9 bases between them. For the CDR3, the DNA is TGTGCCTGGAGTCAGGGTATCGGAAACACCATATATTTT. Translating gives CAWSQGIGNTIYF.

To note about this clone: The same CDR3 is also encoded by other DNA sequences in this sample. This chain connects TRBV6-6 to TRBJ2-1; D is tentatively TRBD1 or TRBD2 (5 bases each). The CDR3 has 12 residues. The ends were cut back, 2 bases at V and 6 bases at J, with 5 bases in the middle. Per germline, CDR1 MNHNY and CDR2 SVGAGI (reference sequence). The DNA of the CDR3 is TGTGCCAGCAGTTACGGGGGCAATGAGCAGTTCTTC. As protein: CASSYGGNEQFF.

This chain uses TRBV5-1 with TRBJ1-4; D uncertain. Germline loops: CDR1 SGHRS, CDR2 YFSETQ. Trimming removed 3 bases at V and 5 bases at J, with 20 bases between. The length of the CDR3 is 17 residues. The CDR3 here is CASSSAGPASWNEKLFF. CDR3 DNA: TGCGCCAGCAGCTCCGCCGGCCCCGCCTCCTGGAATGAAAAACTGTTTTTT.

V gene TRBV10-3 combines with J gene TRBJ1-1, with 10 bases that match TRBD1. V lost 6 bases, J lost 6 bases, and 13 bases stayed unmatched. Germline lookup yields CDR1 ENHRY and CDR2 SYGVKD. CDR3 length: 16 residues. The CDR3 sequence: CAIRTRTSGTGAEAFF. The CDR3 nucleotides read TGTGCCATCAGGACCCGAACTTCCGGGACAGGGGCTGAAGCTTTCTTT.

This clone was seen only once. The genes are TRBV2 and TRBJ2-3, with TRBD2 matching over 7 bases. The CDR3 runs 15 residues. The germline V gene encodes CDR1 SNHLY and CDR2 FYNNEI. V was pared by 7 bases and J by 0 bases, with 7 bases of the junction left unmatched. CDR3 sequence reads: CASTPAGLSTDTQYF. CDR3 coding DNA: TGTGCCAGCACCCCAGCGGGGTTGAGCACAGATACGCAGTATTTT.